The 9 T cell receptor beta chains below were found in one sample sequenced in a study of cytomegalovirus exposure and HLA in healthy donors. TCRdb keeps only in-frame clones here, not all; method: immunoSEQ multiplex PCR. The table shows 56,000 or so clones, with around nine tenths occurring only once. Sequenced: PBMCs. The receptor source for this set is a man in his late teens or twenties in good health and CMV-seronegative.

The chain has TRBV2 and TRBJ1-5; the D is unclear. The CDR3 is 15 residues long. CDR1 SNHLY and CDR2 FYNNEI come from the germline V gene. The V end was cut by 2 bases, the J end by 4 bases, with 12 bases between. The CDR3: CASSEFLTVNQPQHF. The CDR3 nucleotides are TGTGCCAGCAGTGAATTTCTAACAGTTAATCAGCCCCAGCATTTT.

This clone was counted once. V and J are TRBV5-6 and TRBJ2-7; no reliable D call. The germline gives CDR1 SGHDT, CDR2 YYEEEE. This CDR3 region has 12 residues. Trimming stripped 1 base from V and 10 bases from J, with 12 bases between. This CDR3 is CASSLRQSEQYF. The CDR3 nucleotides are TGTGCCAGCAGCTTGCGACAATCTGAACAGTACTTC.

The V call is TRBV11-2, the J call TRBJ2-2; TRBD1 aligns across 7 bases. The CDR3 consists of 14 residues. V was pared by 5 bases and J by 1 base, with 1 base of the junction left unmatched. CDR1 and CDR2 from the germline V gene are SGHAT and FQNNGV. CDR3 in amino acids: CASSRTGNTGELFF. The CDR3 coding sequence is TGTGCCAGCAGCCGGACAGGGAACACCGGGGAGCTGTTTTTT.

The gene calls are TRBV28 and TRBJ2-5; TRBD2 matches at 7 bases. The CDR3 contains 14 residues. CDR1 MDHEN and CDR2 SYDVKM come from the germline V gene. V lost 3 bases to trimming and J lost 3 bases; unmatched junction nucleotides: 4. CDR3 in DNA: TGTGCCAGCAGTTTGGGAGGGGTGGAAGAGACCCAGTACTTC. This encodes CASSLGGVEETQYF. The full variable domain, with the rest looked up from reference TRBV28 and TRBJ2-5, is DVKVTQSSRYLVKRTGEKVFLECVQDMDHENMFWYRQDPGLGLRLIYFSYDVKMKEKGDIPEGYSVSREKKERFSLILESASTNQTSMYLCASSLGGVEETQYFGPGTRLLVL.

The chain recombines TRBV11-2 with TRBJ2-3, with a tentative D call TRBD2 (6 bases). This CDR3 is 15 amino acids long. Germline V gene data show CDR1 as SGHAT and CDR2 as FQNNGV. Trimming removed 2 bases from V and 4 bases from J, with 13 bases in between. The DNA of the CDR3 is TGTGCCAGCAGCTTATCCGGGGGTAGGGCAGATACGCAGTATTTT. It translates to CASSLSGGRADTQYF.

The V gene is TRBV28, the J gene TRBJ2-3, with 7 bases fitting TRBD1. J gave up 2 bases and V 5 bases, and 7 bases lay outside the gene matches. Germline V gene sequence: CDR1 MDHEN, CDR2 SYDVKM. This CDR3 region has 15 residues. The CDR3 spells CASSHTGTATDTQYF. The CDR3 DNA reads TGTGCCAGCAGTCATACCGGGACAGCCACAGATACGCAGTATTTT.

This sequence joins TRBV28 and TRBJ1-5; TRBD1 aligns across 7 bases. Germline assignment: CDR1 MDHEN and CDR2 SYDVKM. V shed 4 bases and J 2 bases; nucleotides not matched to a gene: 8. The CDR3 covers 16 residues. The CDR3 reads CASSSREGAGNQPQHF. The CDR3 coding sequence is TGTGCCAGCAGTTCTAGAGAGGGGGCTGGCAATCAGCCCCAGCATTTT.

This clone has just one count. The rearrangement links TRBV10-3 to TRBJ2-7; 12 bases map to TRBD2. V shed 6 bases and J 7 bases; nucleotides not matched to a gene: 10. Germline lookup yields CDR1 ENHRY and CDR2 SYGVKD. The CDR3 has 15 residues. The CDR3 protein is CAISPRTSGVGEQYF. CDR3 bases: TGTGCCATCAGCCCTAGGACTAGCGGGGTTGGAGAGCAGTACTTC.

V gene TRBV19 combines with J gene TRBJ1-1, with D unresolved. CDR1 LNHDA and CDR2 SQIVND come from the germline V gene (reference sequence). The germline V and J ends were trimmed by 6 bases and 0 bases, with 11 bases remaining between them. This CDR3 has 14 amino acids. Written as DNA, the CDR3 is TGTGCCAGTAGCTCATTGGCCCTGAACACTGAAGCTTTCTTT. Translating it yields CASSSLALNTEAFF.